These 22 T cell receptor beta chains share one sample of origin, sequenced in a study of immune evolution from preneoplasia to lung adenocarcinoma. Profiling relied on immunoSEQ multiplex PCR, and the TCRdb table lists in-frame clones only, not all of them. The sample records 7,500 to 10,000 clones, about four fifths being singletons. Sequenced material: FFPE lung adenocarcinoma in situ tissue. These receptors were taken from an elderly person with lung adenocarcinoma.

This sequence joins TRBV2 and TRBJ1-1; no clear D. There are 13 residues in the CDR3. Between the trimmed V and J ends, which lost 11 bases and 4 bases, there was a span of 17 bases. CDR1 SNHLY and CDR2 FYNNEI come from the germline V gene. In DNA, the CDR3 is TGTGCCGGAGGGAAAGGGTTTGGCACTGAAGCTTTCTTT. The encoded protein is CAGGKGFGTEAFF.

This rearrangement joins TRBV7-2 to TRBJ2-3, with TRBD1 identical over 7 bases. V lost 5 bases, J lost 4 bases, and 3 bases stayed unmatched. CDR3 length: 13 residues. The germline V gene encodes CDR1 SGHTA and CDR2 FQGNSA. This CDR3 reads CASSKQGSDTQYF. CDR3 bases: TGTGCCAGCAGCAAACAGGGGTCAGATACGCAGTATTTT.

This clone was counted a few times. The CDR3 reads CASSQDLGGGGRDEQYF. CDR3 DNA: TGCGCCAGCAGCCAAGATCTAGGTGGGGGGGGCCGGGACGAGCAGTACTTC. The chain recombines TRBV4-3 with TRBJ2-7, with a weak D call TRBD2 (7 bases). Trimming removed 0 bases at V and 5 bases at J, with 20 bases between. CDR3 length equals 17 residues. Germline V gene lookup returns CDR1 LGHNA and CDR2 YSLEER.

This chain joins TRBV9 and TRBJ1-2, with a tentative D call TRBD1 (5 bases). The V end was cut by 4 bases, the J end by 5 bases, with 12 bases between. CDR1 is SGDLS and CDR2 is YYNGEE in the germline V gene. CDR3 size: 13 residues. The CDR3 loop reads CASSSPGAYGYTF. The CDR3 DNA sequence: TGTGCCAGCAGCTCCCCCGGGGCATATGGCTACACCTTC.

The CDR3 DNA sequence: TGCGCCAGCAGCCAAGAGGTTCTAGCCTCCTACGAGCAGTACTTC. This codes for CASSQEVLASYEQYF. The rearrangement uses TRBV4-1 and TRBJ2-7; D perhaps matches TRBD2 (5 bases). The germline gives CDR1 MGHRA, CDR2 YSYEKL. The CDR3 is made up of 15 amino acids. V was cut by 0 bases and J by 0 bases, with 9 bases left in between.

The J gene is TRBJ2-5, the V gene TRBV19, with D uncertain. The CDR3 sequence is 13 residues long. The germline gives CDR1 LNHDA, CDR2 SQIVND (reference sequence). V was pared by 8 bases and J by 1 base, with 11 bases between. The chain's CDR3 is CASFTVCQETQYF. CDR3 nucleotides: TGTGCCAGTTTTACAGTGTGCCAAGAGACCCAGTACTTC.

On this clone: This same CDR3 is encoded by further DNA sequences in the sample. The rearrangement links TRBV5-4 to TRBJ1-6; TRBD1 matches 8 bases. Losses at the gene ends were 0 bases for V and 7 bases for J; bases not matched to a gene: 0. CDR1 SGHNT and CDR2 YYREEE come from the germline V gene (reference sequence). This CDR3 has 14 amino acids. In DNA, the CDR3 is TGTGCCAGCAGCTTGGACAGGGGGAATTCACCCCTCCACTTT. Translating gives CASSLDRGNSPLHF.

This clone appeared a single time. The V and J genes are TRBV27 and TRBJ2-1; TRBD2 might be the D (6 bases). Germline V gives CDR1 MNHEY, CDR2 SMNVEV (reference sequence). This CDR3 region has 14 residues. V lost 3 bases and J lost 3, with 9 bases in between. In DNA form, the CDR3 reads TGTGCCAGCAGTTTGGAGGGGTACTACAATGAGCAGTTCTTC. Translating it yields CASSLEGYYNEQFF.

The table lists this clone with a count of one. This chain links TRBV5-1 with TRBJ2-7; 12 bases align to TRBD2. The V gene end was trimmed by 1 base and the J gene end by 1 base; junction bases not matched to a gene: 6. Looked up from germline, CDR1 is SGHRS and CDR2 is YFSETQ. The CDR3 has 17 amino acids. The CDR3 coding sequence is TGCGCCAGCAGCTTGCCTAGCGGGGGGGCTTGGTCCTACGAGCAGTACTTC. Translated: CASSLPSGGAWSYEQYF.

The V and J genes are TRBV29-1 and TRBJ2-5, with 10 bases fitting TRBD1. Trimming at V came to 7 bases and at J to 4 bases, leaving 9 bases not matched to a gene. In germline, CDR1 is SQVTM, CDR2 ANQGSEA. The CDR3 covers 14 residues. For the CDR3, the DNA is TGCAGCGCCCGGGACAGGGGAATTGGAGAGACCCAGTACTTC. Its protein is CSARDRGIGETQYF.

This clone was seen a single time. The chain links TRBV18 to TRBJ2-1; no clear D gene. Germline loops: CDR1 KGHSH, CDR2 LQKENI. The CDR3 runs 11 residues. V was pared by 3 bases and J by 7 bases, with 4 bases between. The CDR3: CASSPENEQFF. CDR3 bases: TGTGCCAGCTCACCGGAGAATGAGCAGTTCTTC.

The chain joins TRBV7-3 to TRBJ2-5, with D perhaps given as TRBD1 or TRBD2 (6 bases each). Trimming took off 0 bases at V and 5 bases at J, with 13 bases between the two ends. The CDR3 sequence is 15 residues long. Germline-derived CDR1 and CDR2 are SGHTA and FQGTGA. The CDR3 loop reads CASSLTGGQRETQYF. CDR3 coding DNA: TGTGCCAGCAGCTTAACAGGGGGGCAGCGGGAGACCCAGTACTTC.

The V call is TRBV6-5, the J call TRBJ2-3; 7 nucleotides line up with TRBD1. The CDR3 is 15 residues long. Trimming cost V 6 bases and J 3 bases; bases outside gene matches: 9. Germline lookup yields CDR1 MNHEY and CDR2 SVGAGI. This CDR3 reads CASRLEGARTDTQYF. CDR3 DNA: TGTGCCAGCAGGCTTGAGGGGGCGAGAACAGATACGCAGTATTTT.

The chain employs TRBV11-3 and TRBJ1-1; TRBD1 matches 8 bases. This CDR3 is 15 amino acids long. CDR1 and CDR2 (germline): SGHNT, YENEEA. V lost 5 bases and J lost 4; bases outside the gene matches: 9. The DNA for the CDR3 is TGTGCCAGCAGCCAGGGGGACAGGTGGGGCACTGAAGCTTTCTTT. Translated: CASSQGDRWGTEAFF.

The rearrangement uses TRBV7-2 and TRBJ1-1; D possibly corresponds to TRBD1 (5 bases). Germline-derived CDR1 and CDR2 are SGHTA and FQGNSA. The CDR3 sequence is 16 residues long. With 2 bases removed from V and 5 bases from J, the gap between germline ends came to 18 bases. CDR3 in DNA: TGTGCCAGCAGCTTATTCGCTGCCAGGGCCCGGACTGAAGCTTTCTTT. Its protein product is CASSLFAARARTEAFF.

Concerning this clone: Other nucleotide sequences in the sample specify the same CDR3. The chain carries TRBV7-3 and TRBJ2-1; 7 bases line up with TRBD1. The CDR3 sequence is 15 residues long. Germline CDR1 and CDR2: SGHTA and FQGTGA. J gave up 3 bases and V 3 bases, and 5 bases lay outside the gene matches. CDR3 bases: TGTGCCAGCAGCTTGGAGACAGGGATCTACAATGAGCAGTTCTTC. Protein: CASSLETGIYNEQFF.

The rearrangement links TRBV7-9 to TRBJ1-1; 9 nucleotides align to TRBD1. Losses at the gene ends were 4 bases for V and 1 base for J; bases not matched to a gene: 13. The CDR3 spans 18 residues. Germline CDR1 SEHNR, CDR2 FQNEAQ (reference sequence). DNA for the CDR3: TGTGCCAGCAGCTCACGGCTCGGGACAGGGTACGAGAACACTGAAGCTTTCTTT. Its protein is CASSSRLGTGYENTEAFF.

Judged by abundance, this clone is large. V usage is TRBV5-6 and J usage is TRBJ2-3, with 10 nucleotides matching TRBD1. Germline V gene lookup returns CDR1 SGHDT and CDR2 YYEEEE. The length of the CDR3 is 15 residues. V gave up 4 bases and J gave up 3 bases; unmatched junction bases: 5. The CDR3: CASSRDRGGTDTQYF. In DNA form, the CDR3 reads TGTGCCAGCAGCAGGGACAGGGGAGGGACAGATACGCAGTATTTT.

There are a few counts of this clone. V gene TRBV28 combines with J gene TRBJ1-5; TRBD1 aligns across 9 bases. Trimming cost V 5 bases and J 6 bases; bases outside gene matches: 11. Germline V gene sequence: CDR1 MDHEN, CDR2 SYDVKM. The CDR3 is made up of 16 amino acids. CDR3 residues: CASSATGGGFSQPQHF. The CDR3 coding sequence is TGTGCCAGCAGTGCCACAGGGGGCGGATTTAGTCAGCCCCAGCATTTT.

The chain links TRBV11-2 to TRBJ2-1; either TRBD1 or TRBD2 may supply D (6 bases each). Germline V gene lookup returns CDR1 SGHAT and CDR2 FQNNGV. With 2 bases removed from V and 6 bases from J, the gap between germline ends came to 11 bases. This CDR3 is built from 14 residues. CDR3 residues: CASSLLGGRNEQFF. DNA of the CDR3: TGTGCCAGCAGCTTATTGGGGGGCCGCAATGAGCAGTTCTTC.

The chain links TRBV18 to TRBJ1-4; 9 bases are shared with TRBD1. The germline CDR1 and CDR2 sequences are KGHSH and LQKENI. The CDR3 totals 15 residues. The V and J ends lost 2 bases and 6 bases, in that order; junction bases with no gene match: 4. CDR3 sequence (DNA): TGTGCCAGCTCACCATTGGGACAGGGTGATGAAAAACTGTTTTTT. It is translated as CASSPLGQGDEKLFF.

The V and J genes are TRBV10-1 and TRBJ2-3; D unresolved. Germline V lookup: CDR1 WNHNN, CDR2 SYGVQD (reference sequence). V was trimmed by 0 bases and J by 0 bases, leaving 13 bases between them. This CDR3 comprises 17 residues. For the CDR3, the DNA is TGCGCCAGCAGTGAGTCCACAGCCTATTCTAGCACAGATACGCAGTATTTT. Amino acids: CASSESTAYSSTDTQYF.